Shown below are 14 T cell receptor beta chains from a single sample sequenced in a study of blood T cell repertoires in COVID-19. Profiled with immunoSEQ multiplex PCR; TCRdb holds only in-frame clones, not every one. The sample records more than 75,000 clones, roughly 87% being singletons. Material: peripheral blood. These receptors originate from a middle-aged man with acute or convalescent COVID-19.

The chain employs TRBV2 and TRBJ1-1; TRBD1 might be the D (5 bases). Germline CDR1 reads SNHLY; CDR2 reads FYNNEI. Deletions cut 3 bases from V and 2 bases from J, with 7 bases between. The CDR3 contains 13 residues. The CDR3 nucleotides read TGTGCCAGCAGTGAGCAGGGCAACACTGAAGCTTTCTTT. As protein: CASSEQGNTEAFF.

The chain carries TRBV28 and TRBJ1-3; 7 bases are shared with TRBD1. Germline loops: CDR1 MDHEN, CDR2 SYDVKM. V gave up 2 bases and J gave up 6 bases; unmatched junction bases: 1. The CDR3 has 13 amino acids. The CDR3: CASSLQGENTIYF. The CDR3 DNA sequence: TGTGCCAGCAGTTTACAGGGGGAAAACACCATATATTTT.

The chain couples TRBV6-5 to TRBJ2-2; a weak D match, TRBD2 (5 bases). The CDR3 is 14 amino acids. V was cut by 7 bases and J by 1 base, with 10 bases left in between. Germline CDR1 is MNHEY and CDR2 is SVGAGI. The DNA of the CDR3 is TGTGCCAGCACCGGAGGTCGGAACACCGGGGAGCTGTTTTTT. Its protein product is CASTGGRNTGELFF.

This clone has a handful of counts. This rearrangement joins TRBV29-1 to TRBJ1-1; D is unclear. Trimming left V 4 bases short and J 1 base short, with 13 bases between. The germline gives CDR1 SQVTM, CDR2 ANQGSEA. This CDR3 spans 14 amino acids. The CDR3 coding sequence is TGCAGCGTTGGAGGAGGTACAGAGAACACTGAAGCTTTCTTT. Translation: CSVGGGTENTEAFF.

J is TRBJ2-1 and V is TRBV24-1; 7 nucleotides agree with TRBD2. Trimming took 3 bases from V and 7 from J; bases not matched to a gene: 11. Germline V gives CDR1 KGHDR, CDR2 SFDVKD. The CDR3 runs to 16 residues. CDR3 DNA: TGTGCCACCAGTGATCCAATCACTAGCGAGGGGAATGAGCAGTTCTTC. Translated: CATSDPITSEGNEQFF.

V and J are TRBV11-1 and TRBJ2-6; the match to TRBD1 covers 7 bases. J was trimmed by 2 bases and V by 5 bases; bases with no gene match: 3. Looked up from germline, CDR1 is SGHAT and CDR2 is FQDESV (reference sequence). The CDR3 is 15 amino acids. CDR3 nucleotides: TGTGCCAGCAGCGACGGGACAGCTGGGGCCAACGTCCTGACTTTC. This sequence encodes CASSDGTAGANVLTF.

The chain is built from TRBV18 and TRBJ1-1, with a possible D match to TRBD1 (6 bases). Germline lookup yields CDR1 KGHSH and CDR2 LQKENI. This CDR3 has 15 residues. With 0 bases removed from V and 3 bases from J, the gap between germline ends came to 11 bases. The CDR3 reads CASSPPEQGDTEAFF. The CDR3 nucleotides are TGTGCCAGCTCACCACCGGAACAGGGAGACACTGAAGCTTTCTTT.

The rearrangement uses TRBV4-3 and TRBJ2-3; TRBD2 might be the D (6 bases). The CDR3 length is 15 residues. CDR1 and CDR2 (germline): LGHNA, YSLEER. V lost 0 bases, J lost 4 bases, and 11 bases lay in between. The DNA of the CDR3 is TGCGCCAGCAGCCAAGATGGGGAGGTTTCAGATACGCAGTATTTT. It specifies CASSQDGEVSDTQYF.

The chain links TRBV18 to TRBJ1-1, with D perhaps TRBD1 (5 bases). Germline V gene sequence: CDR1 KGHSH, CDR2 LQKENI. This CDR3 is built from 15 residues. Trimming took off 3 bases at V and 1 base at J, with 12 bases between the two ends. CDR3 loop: CASSPRTGGNTEAFF. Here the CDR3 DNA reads TGTGCCAGCTCACCCCGGACGGGGGGGAACACTGAAGCTTTCTTT.

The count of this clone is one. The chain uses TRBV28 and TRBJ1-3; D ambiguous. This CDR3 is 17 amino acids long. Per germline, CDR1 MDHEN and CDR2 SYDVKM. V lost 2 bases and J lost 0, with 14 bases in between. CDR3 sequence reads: CASSLIVGSSSGNTIYF. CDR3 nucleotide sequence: TGTGCCAGCAGTTTAATAGTCGGGAGTAGCTCTGGAAACACCATATATTTT.

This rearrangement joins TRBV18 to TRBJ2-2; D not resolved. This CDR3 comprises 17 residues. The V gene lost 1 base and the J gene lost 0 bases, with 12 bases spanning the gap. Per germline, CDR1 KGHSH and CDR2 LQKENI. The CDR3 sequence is CASSPRETDANTGELFF. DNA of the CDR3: TGTGCCAGCTCACCACGCGAGACTGACGCGAACACCGGGGAGCTGTTTTTT. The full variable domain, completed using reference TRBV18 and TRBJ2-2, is NAGVMQNPRHLVRRRGQEARLRCSPMKGHSHVYWYRQLPEEGLKFMVYLQKENIIDESGMPKERFSAEFPKEGPSILRIQQVVRGDSAAYFCASSPRETDANTGELFFGEGSRLTVL.

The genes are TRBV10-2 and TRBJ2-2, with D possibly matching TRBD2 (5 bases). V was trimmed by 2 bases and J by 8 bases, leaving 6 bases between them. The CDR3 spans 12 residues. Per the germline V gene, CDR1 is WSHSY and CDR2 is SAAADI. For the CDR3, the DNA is TGCGCCAGCAGTGAGGGGAGAGGGGAGCTGTTTTTT. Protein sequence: CASSEGRGELFF.

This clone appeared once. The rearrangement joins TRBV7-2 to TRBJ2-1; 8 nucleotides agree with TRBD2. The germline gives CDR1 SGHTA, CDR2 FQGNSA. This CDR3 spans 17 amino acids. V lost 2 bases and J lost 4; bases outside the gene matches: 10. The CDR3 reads CASSLKSGGRWYNEQFF. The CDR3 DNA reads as TGTGCCAGCAGCTTAAAGAGCGGCGGGAGGTGGTACAATGAGCAGTTCTTC. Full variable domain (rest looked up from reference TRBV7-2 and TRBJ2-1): GAGVSQSPSNKVTEKGKDVELRCDPISGHTALYWYRQSLGQGLEFLIYFQGNSAPDKSGLPSDRFSAERTGGSVSTLTIQRTQQEDSAVYLCASSLKSGGRWYNEQFFGPGTRLTVL.

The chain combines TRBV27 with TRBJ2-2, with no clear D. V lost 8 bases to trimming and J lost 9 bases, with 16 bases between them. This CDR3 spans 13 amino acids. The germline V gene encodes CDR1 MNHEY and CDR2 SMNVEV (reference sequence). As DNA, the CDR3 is TGTGCCAGCTCTAATCGGGTAACCTGGGAGCTGTTTTTT. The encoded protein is CASSNRVTWELFF.